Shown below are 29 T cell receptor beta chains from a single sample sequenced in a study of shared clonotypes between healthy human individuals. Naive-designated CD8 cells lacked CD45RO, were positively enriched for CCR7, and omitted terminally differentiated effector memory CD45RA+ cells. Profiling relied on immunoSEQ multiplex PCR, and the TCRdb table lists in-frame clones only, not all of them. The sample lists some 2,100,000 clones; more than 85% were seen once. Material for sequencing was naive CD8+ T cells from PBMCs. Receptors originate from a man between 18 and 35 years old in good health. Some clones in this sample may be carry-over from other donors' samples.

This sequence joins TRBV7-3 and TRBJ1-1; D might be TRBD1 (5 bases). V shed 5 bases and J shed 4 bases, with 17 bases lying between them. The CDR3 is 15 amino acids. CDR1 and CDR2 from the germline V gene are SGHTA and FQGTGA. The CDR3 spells CASSQDSGTGTEAFF. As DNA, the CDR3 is TGTGCCAGCAGCCAAGATTCAGGGACCGGCACTGAAGCTTTCTTT.

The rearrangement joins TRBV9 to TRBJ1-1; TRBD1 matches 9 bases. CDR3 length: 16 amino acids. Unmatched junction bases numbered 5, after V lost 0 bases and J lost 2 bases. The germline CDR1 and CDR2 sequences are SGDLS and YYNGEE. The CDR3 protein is CASSVEGQGGNTEAFF. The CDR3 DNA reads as TGTGCCAGCAGCGTAGAGGGACAGGGAGGTAACACTGAAGCTTTCTTT.

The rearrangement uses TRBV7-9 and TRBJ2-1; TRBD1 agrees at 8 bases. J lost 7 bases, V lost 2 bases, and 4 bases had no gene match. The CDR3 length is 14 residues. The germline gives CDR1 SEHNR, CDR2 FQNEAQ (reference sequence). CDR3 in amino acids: CASSLSTGGNEQFF. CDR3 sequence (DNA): TGTGCCAGCAGCTTATCCACAGGGGGGAATGAGCAGTTCTTC. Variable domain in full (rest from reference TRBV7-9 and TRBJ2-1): DTGVSQNPRHKITKRGQNVTFRCDPISEHNRLYWYRQTLGQGPEFLTYFQNEAQLEKSRLLSDRFSAERPKGSFSTLEIQRTEQGDSAMYLCASSLSTGGNEQFFGPGTRLTVL.

The CDR3 sequence is CSVEGLGEKLFF. For the CDR3, the DNA is TGCAGCGTGGAGGGGCTGGGGGAAAAACTGTTTTTT. This chain uses TRBV29-1 with TRBJ1-4, with D maybe TRBD1 (5 bases). V was shortened by 6 bases and J by 8 bases, with 13 bases between the two germline ends. The CDR3 is 12 residues long. Germline V gene data show CDR1 as SQVTM and CDR2 as ANQGSEA. Full variable domain (rest looked up from reference TRBV29-1 and TRBJ1-4): SAVISQKPSRDICQRGTSLTIQCQVDSQVTMMFWYRQQPGQSLTLIATANQGSEATYESGFVIDKFPISRPNLTFSTLTVSNMSPEDSSIYLCSVEGLGEKLFFGSGTQLSVL.

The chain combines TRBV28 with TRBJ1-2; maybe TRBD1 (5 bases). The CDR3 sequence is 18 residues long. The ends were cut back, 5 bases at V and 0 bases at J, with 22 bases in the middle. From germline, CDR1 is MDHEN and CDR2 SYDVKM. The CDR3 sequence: CASSPPRGTLFTNYGYTF. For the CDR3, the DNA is TGTGCCAGCAGTCCCCCTAGAGGGACCCTTTTTACTAACTATGGCTACACCTTC.

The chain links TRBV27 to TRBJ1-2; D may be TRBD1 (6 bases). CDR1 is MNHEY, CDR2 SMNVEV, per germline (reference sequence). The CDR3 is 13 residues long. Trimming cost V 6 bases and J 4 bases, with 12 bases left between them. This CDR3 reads CASSHGGAYGYTF. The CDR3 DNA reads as TGTGCCAGCAGCCATGGGGGGGCCTATGGCTACACCTTC.

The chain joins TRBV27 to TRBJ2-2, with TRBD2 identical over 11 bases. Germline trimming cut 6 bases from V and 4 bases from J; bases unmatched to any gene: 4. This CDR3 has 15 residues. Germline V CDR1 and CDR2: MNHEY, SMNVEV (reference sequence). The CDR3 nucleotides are TGTGCCAGCAGGCTAGCGGGAGGCCTCACCGGGGAGCTGTTTTTT. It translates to CASRLAGGLTGELFF.

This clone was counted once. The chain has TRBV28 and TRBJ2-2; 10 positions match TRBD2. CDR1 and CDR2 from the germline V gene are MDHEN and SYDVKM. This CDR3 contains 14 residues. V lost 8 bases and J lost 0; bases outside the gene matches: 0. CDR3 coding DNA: TGTGCCAGCGGACTAGCGGCGAACACCGGGGAGCTGTTTTTT. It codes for CASGLAANTGELFF.

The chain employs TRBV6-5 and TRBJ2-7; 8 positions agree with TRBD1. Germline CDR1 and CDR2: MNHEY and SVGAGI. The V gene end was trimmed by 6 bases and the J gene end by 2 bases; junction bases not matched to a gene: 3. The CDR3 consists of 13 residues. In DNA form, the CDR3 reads TGTGCCAGCAGGGACAGGGCGACCTACGAGCAGTACTTC. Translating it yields CASRDRATYEQYF.

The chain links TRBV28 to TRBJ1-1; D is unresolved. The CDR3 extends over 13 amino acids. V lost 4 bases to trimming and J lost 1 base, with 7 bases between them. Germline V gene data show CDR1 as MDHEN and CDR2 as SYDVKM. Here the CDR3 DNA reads TGTGCCAGCAGTTACAAGGAGAACACTGAAGCTTTCTTT. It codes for CASSYKENTEAFF.

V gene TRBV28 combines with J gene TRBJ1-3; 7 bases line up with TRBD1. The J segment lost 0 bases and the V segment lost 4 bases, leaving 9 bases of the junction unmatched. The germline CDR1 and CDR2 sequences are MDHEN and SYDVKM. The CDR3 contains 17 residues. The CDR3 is CASSSLLTGRSGNTIYF. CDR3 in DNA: TGTGCCAGCAGTTCCCTCTTGACAGGGCGCTCTGGAAACACCATATATTTT.

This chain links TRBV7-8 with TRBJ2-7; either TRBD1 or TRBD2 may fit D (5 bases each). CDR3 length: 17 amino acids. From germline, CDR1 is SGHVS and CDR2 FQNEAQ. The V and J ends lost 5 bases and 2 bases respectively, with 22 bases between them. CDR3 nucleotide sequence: TGTGCCAGCAGCCACACGGTCCCGGGACGGATCGCCTACGAGCAGTACTTC. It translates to CASSHTVPGRIAYEQYF. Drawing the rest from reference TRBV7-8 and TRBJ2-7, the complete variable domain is GAGVSQSPRYKVAKRGQDVALRCDPISGHVSLFWYQQALGQGPEFLTYFQNEAQLDKSGLPSDRFFAERPEGSVSTLKIQRTQQEDSAVYLCASSHTVPGRIAYEQYFGPGTRLTVT.

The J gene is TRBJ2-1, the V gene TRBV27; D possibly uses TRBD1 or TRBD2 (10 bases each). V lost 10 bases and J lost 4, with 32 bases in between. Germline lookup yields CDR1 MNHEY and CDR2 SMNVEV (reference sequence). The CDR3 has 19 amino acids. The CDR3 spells CATRPGTGEGLAEYNEQFF. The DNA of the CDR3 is TGTGCCACGAGGCCTGGGACAGGGGAAGGACTAGCGGAGTACAATGAGCAGTTCTTC.

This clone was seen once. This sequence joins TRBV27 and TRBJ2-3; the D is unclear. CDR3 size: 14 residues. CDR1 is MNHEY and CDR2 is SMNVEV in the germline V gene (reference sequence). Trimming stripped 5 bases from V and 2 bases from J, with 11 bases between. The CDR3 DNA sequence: TGTGCCAGCAGTCAGGACCCATACACAGATACGCAGTATTTT. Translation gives CASSQDPYTDTQYF.

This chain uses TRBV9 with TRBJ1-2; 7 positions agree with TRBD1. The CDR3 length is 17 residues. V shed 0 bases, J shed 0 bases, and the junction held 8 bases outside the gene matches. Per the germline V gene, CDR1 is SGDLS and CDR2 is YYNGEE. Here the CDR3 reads CASSVAVGGSSNYGYTF. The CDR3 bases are TGTGCCAGCAGCGTAGCGGTAGGGGGCTCTTCTAACTATGGCTACACCTTC.

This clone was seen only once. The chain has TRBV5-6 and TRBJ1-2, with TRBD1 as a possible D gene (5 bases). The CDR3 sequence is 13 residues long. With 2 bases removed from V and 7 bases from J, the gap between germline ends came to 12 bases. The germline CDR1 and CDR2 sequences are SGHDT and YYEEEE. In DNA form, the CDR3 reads TGTGCCAGCAGCTTCCCCAGGGAGGCTGGCTACACCTTC. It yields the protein CASSFPREAGYTF.

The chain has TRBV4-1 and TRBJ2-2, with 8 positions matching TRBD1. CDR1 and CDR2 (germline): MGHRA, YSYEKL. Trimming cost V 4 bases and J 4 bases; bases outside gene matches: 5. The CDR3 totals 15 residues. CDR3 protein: CASSPRTGSTGELFF. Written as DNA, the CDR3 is TGCGCCAGCAGCCCGCGGACAGGGTCCACCGGGGAGCTGTTTTTT.

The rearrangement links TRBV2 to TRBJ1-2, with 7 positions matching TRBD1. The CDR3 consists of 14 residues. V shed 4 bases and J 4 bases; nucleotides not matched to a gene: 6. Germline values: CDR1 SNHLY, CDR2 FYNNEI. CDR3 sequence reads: CASSGRQGSYGYTF. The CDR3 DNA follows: TGTGCCAGCAGTGGCCGACAGGGAAGCTATGGCTACACCTTC.

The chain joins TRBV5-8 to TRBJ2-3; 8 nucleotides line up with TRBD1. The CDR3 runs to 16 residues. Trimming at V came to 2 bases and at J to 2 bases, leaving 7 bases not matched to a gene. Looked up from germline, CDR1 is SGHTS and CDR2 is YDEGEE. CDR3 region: CASSFQGAKNTDTQYF. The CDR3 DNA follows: TGTGCCAGCAGCTTCCAGGGGGCCAAGAACACAGATACGCAGTATTTT. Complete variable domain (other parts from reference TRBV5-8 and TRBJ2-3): EAGVTQSPTHLIKTRGQQATLRCSPISGHTSVYWYQQALGLGLQFLLWYDEGEERNRGNFPPRFSGRQFPNYSSELNVNALELEDSALYLCASSFQGAKNTDTQYFGPGTRLTVL.

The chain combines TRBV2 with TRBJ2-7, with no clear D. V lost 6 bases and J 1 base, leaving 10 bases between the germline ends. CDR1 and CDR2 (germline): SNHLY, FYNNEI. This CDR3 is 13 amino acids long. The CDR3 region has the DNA TGTGCCAGCAGGCTAAGGGATTCCTACGAGCAGTACTTC. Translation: CASRLRDSYEQYF.

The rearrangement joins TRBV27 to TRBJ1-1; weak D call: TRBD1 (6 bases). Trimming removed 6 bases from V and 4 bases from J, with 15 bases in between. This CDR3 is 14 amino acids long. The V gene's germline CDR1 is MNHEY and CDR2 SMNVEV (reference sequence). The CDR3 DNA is TGTGCCAGCAGCCAAGTCGGAGGGGGCACTGAAGCTTTCTTT. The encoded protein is CASSQVGGGTEAFF.

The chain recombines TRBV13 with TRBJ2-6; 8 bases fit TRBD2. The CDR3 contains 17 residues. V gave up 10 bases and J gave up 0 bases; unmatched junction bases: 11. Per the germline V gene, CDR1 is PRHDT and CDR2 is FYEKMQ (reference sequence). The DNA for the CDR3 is TGTGCCACGAGCGGGCGGGAGGCCCACTCTGGGGCCAACGTCCTGACTTTC. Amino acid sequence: CATSGREAHSGANVLTF.

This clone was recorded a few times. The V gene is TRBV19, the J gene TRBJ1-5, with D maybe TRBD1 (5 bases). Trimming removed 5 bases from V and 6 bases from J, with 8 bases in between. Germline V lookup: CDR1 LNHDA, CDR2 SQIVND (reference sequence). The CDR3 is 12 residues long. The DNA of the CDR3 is TGTGCCAGTAGTCAGGGATCTCAGCCCCAGCATTTT. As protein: CASSQGSQPQHF. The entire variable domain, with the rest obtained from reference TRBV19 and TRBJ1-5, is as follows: DGGITQSPKYLFRKEGQNVTLSCEQNLNHDAMYWYRQDPGQGLRLIYYSQIVNDFQKGDIAEGYSVSREKKESFPLTVTSAQKNPTAFYLCASSQGSQPQHFGDGTRLSIL.

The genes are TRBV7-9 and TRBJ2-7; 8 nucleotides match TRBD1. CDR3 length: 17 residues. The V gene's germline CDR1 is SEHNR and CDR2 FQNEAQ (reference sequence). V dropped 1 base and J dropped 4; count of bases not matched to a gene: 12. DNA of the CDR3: TGTGCCAGCAGCTTAGTAGCAGGGGGCGCCGGTATATACGAGCAGTACTTC. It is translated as CASSLVAGGAGIYEQYF.

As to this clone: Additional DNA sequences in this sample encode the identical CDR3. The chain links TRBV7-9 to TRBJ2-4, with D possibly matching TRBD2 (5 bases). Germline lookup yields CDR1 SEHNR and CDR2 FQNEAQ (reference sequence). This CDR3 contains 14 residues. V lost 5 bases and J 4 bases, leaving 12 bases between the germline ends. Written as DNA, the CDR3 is TGTGCCAGCAGCACGAGGGATGGGAAAAACATTCAGTACTTC. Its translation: CASSTRDGKNIQYF.

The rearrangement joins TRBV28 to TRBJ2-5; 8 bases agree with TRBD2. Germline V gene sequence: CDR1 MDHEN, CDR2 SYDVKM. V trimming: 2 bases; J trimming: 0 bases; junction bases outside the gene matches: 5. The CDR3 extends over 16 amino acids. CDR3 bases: TGTGCCAGCAGTTTACAAAGCGGGAGTTACCAAGAGACCCAGTACTTC. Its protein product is CASSLQSGSYQETQYF.

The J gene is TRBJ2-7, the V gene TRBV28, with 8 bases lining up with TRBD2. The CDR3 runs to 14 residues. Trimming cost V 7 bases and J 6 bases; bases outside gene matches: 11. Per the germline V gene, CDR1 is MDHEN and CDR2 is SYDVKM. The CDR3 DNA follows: TGTGCCAGCAAGACTAGAGCGGGAGAGGCCGAGCAGTACTTC. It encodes CASKTRAGEAEQYF.

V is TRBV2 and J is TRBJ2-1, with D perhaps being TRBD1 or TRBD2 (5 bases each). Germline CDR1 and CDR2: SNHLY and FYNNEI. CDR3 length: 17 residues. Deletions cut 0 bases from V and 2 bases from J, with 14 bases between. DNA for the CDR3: TGTGCCAGCAGTGAAGCGCCCGCTGAGGGGCCCTACAATGAGCAGTTCTTC. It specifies CASSEAPAEGPYNEQFF.

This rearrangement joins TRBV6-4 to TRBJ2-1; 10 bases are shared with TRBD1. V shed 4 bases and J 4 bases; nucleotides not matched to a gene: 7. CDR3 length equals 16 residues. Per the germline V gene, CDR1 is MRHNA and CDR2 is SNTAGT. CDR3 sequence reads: CASSADRDRGYNEQFF. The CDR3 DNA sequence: TGTGCCAGCAGTGCAGACCGGGACAGGGGTTACAATGAGCAGTTCTTC.